Listed here are 8 T cell receptor beta chains from one sample, sequenced in a study of CD8+ T cells in alopecia areata. Extraction of RNA preceded its reverse transcription into cDNA, which served as the sequencing template. Data came from immunoSEQ multiplex PCR; TCRdb stores just in-frame clones and leaves some out. The sample carries 130,000 to 150,000 clones, around 47% recorded once. Sequencing input: CD4+ T cells sorted from blood. The origin of the receptors is a human donor with alopecia areata.

V and J are TRBV27 and TRBJ2-5; D is possibly TRBD2 (6 bases). The V and J ends lost 3 bases and 5 bases respectively, with 10 bases between them. The CDR3 totals 13 residues. The germline CDR1 and CDR2 sequences are MNHEY and SMNVEV (reference sequence). Written as DNA, the CDR3 is TGTGCCAGCAGTTTTCGGGGGAAGGAGACCCAGTACTTC. Translation: CASSFRGKETQYF.

This clone was seen a few times. V gene TRBV4-1 combines with J gene TRBJ1-5, with 9 positions matching TRBD1. Looked up from germline, CDR1 is MGHRA and CDR2 is YSYEKL. The V gene end was trimmed by 4 bases and the J gene end by 0 bases; junction bases not matched to a gene: 13. The CDR3 is made up of 19 amino acids. The CDR3 nucleotides are TGCGCCAGCAGCCGAGGGACAGGGCCTGGGGGTTATAGCAATCAGCCCCAGCATTTT. It encodes CASSRGTGPGGYSNQPQHF.

J is TRBJ2-5 and V is TRBV7-9; D remains ambiguous. The V and J ends lost 0 bases and 5 bases respectively, with 4 bases between them. The CDR3 has 12 amino acids. Germline CDR1 is SEHNR and CDR2 is FQNEAQ (reference sequence). CDR3 in amino acids: CASSLARETQYF. The DNA of the CDR3 is TGTGCCAGCAGCTTAGCGCGGGAGACCCAGTACTTC.

The count of this clone is one. This chain links TRBV30 with TRBJ1-1; D uncertain. The CDR3 is 16 amino acids. Trimming stripped 2 bases from V and 1 base from J, with 17 bases between. CDR1 and CDR2 from the germline V gene are GTSNPN and SVGIG (reference sequence). The CDR3 region is CAWSSPGLAKNTEAFF. The CDR3 DNA reads TGTGCCTGGAGTTCCCCCGGTCTGGCCAAGAACACTGAAGCTTTCTTT.

The genes are TRBV19 and TRBJ1-2; D is ambiguous. Germline V gene data show CDR1 as LNHDA and CDR2 as SQIVND (reference sequence). The CDR3 is 10 residues long. The V end lost 4 bases, the J end lost 4 bases, and 1 base lay between the germline ends. In nucleotides, the CDR3 is TGTGCCAGTAGTAGCTATGGCTACACCTTC. Translated: CASSSYGYTF.

This chain connects TRBV6-5 to TRBJ2-5; 8 bases match TRBD2. V gave up 3 bases and J gave up 6 bases; unmatched junction bases: 12. The CDR3 contains 16 residues. The germline CDR1 and CDR2 sequences are MNHEY and SVGAGI. CDR3 sequence reads: CASSYLGGGPVKTQYF. DNA for the CDR3: TGTGCCAGCAGTTATTTGGGCGGGGGGCCGGTAAAGACCCAGTACTTC.

This clone was detected only once. The chain couples TRBV9 to TRBJ2-3, with 7 bases that match TRBD1. V was pared by 4 bases and J by 4 bases, with 6 bases of the junction left unmatched. The CDR3 covers 14 residues. The germline V gene has CDR1 SGDLS and CDR2 YYNGEE. CDR3: CASSPRQGADTQYF. The CDR3 coding sequence is TGTGCCAGCAGCCCCCGACAGGGTGCAGATACGCAGTATTTT.

The chain joins TRBV7-9 to TRBJ2-1, with 10 positions matching TRBD2. Germline V gene lookup returns CDR1 SEHNR and CDR2 FQNEAQ (reference sequence). This CDR3 comprises 16 residues. The J segment lost 4 bases and the V segment lost 5 bases, leaving 8 bases of the junction unmatched. CDR3 amino acids: CASSRRTAGGYNEQFF. CDR3 nucleotides: TGTGCCAGCAGCCGAAGAACAGCGGGAGGGTACAATGAGCAGTTCTTC.